A selection of T cell receptor beta chains follows, all from one sample in a study of regulatory T cells in long-lasting Graves disease. TCRdb fed the multiplex PCR reads into MiXCR, producing one record per CDR3 protein. The sample records about 540,000 distinct CDR3 sequences, approximately 15% being singletons. In addition, the sample was reused for a study of T cells in Graves' hyperthyroidism and ophthalmopathy.

Sequencing used peripheral blood mononuclear cells (PBMCs), obtained at new diagnosis, from a patient treated with antithyroid drugs. The receptors originated from a man younger than 45 with Graves disease. Both conserved end residues are part of each CDR3. Fields, in order: clone size, D gene, CDR3 length, J gene, V gene, CDR3 protein, CDR3 DNA. D genes are given only for firm matches. The size entry is marked missing in some rows and otherwise reads once, few, many or a size class.

clone_size: .
d_call: .
cdr3_length: 15
j_call: TRBJ1-1
v_call: TRBV6-1
cdr3_aa: CASSENRVMNTEAFF
cdr3_nt: TGTGCCAGCAGTGAAAACAGGGTGATGAACACTGAAGCTTTCTTT

clone_size: .
d_call: TRBD2
cdr3_length: 18
j_call: TRBJ2-1
v_call: TRBV11-2
cdr3_aa: CASSQLTTGTSSHNEQFF
cdr3_nt: TGTGCCAGCAGCCAACTTACGACCGGGACTAGCTCTCACAATGAGCAGTTCTTC

clone_size: many
d_call: .
cdr3_length: 14
j_call: TRBJ2-5
v_call: TRBV5-1
cdr3_aa: CASSLKGVVQTQYF
cdr3_nt: TGCGCCAGCAGCTTGAAAGGGGTGGTGCAGACCCAGTACTTC

clone_size: many
d_call: .
cdr3_length: 14
j_call: TRBJ2-3
v_call: TRBV7-9
cdr3_aa: CASSSGRGADTQYF
cdr3_nt: TGTGCCAGCAGCTCAGGGAGGGGGGCAGATACGCAGTATTTT

clone_size: .
d_call: TRBD2
cdr3_length: 18
j_call: TRBJ2-1
v_call: TRBV19
cdr3_aa: CASSTRQAGVLAGGEQFF
cdr3_nt: TGTGCCAGTAGTACTCGTCAGGCTGGGGTACTAGCGGGAGGTGAGCAGTTCTTC

clone_size: .
d_call: TRBD1
cdr3_length: 16
j_call: TRBJ1-4
v_call: TRBV6-1
cdr3_aa: CASSASKTGVNEKLFF
cdr3_nt: TGTGCCAGCAGTGCTTCGAAGACAGGGGTTAATGAAAAACTGTTTTTT

clone_size: many
d_call: TRBD2
cdr3_length: 16
j_call: TRBJ2-7
v_call: TRBV12-3/TRBV12-4
cdr3_aa: CASSLRGGRVSYEQYF
cdr3_nt: TGTGCCAGCAGCCTCCGGGGCGGGAGGGTTTCCTACGAGCAGTACTTC

clone_size: .
d_call: TRBD2
cdr3_length: 16
j_call: TRBJ2-1
v_call: TRBV6-1
cdr3_aa: CASRPTGTSAQARVFF
cdr3_nt: TGTGCCAGCAGACCTACCGGGACTAGCGCCCAAGCCCGGGTGTTCTTC

clone_size: many
d_call: TRBD2
cdr3_length: 20
j_call: TRBJ2-3
v_call: TRBV12-5
cdr3_aa: CASGLVQQYGGGTSTDTQYF
cdr3_nt: TGTGCTAGTGGTTTGGTACAGCAATATGGGGGAGGGACTAGCACAGATACGCAGTATTTT

clone_size: few
d_call: .
cdr3_length: 11
j_call: TRBJ2-1
v_call: TRBV4-2
cdr3_aa: CASSPPSEQFF
cdr3_nt: TGTGCCAGCAGCCCCCCCTCTGAGCAGTTCTTC

clone_size: .
d_call: TRBD1
cdr3_length: 15
j_call: TRBJ1-5
v_call: TRBV11-1
cdr3_aa: CASSLGQGGGEPQHF
cdr3_nt: TGTGCCAGCAGCTTGGGACAGGGGGGCGGGGAGCCCCAGCATTTT

clone_size: few
d_call: TRBD2
cdr3_length: 14
j_call: TRBJ2-1
v_call: TRBV30
cdr3_aa: CAWSFSSGANEQFF
cdr3_nt: TGTGCCTGGAGCTTTTCTAGCGGGGCGAATGAGCAGTTCTTC

clone_size: many
d_call: .
cdr3_length: 12
j_call: TRBJ2-7
v_call: TRBV20-1
cdr3_aa: CSASWVIGEQYF
cdr3_nt: TGCAGTGCCTCCTGGGTAATCGGCGAGCAGTACTTC

clone_size: few
d_call: TRBD2
cdr3_length: 17
j_call: TRBJ2-1
v_call: TRBV7-9
cdr3_aa: CASSLASGISSYNEQFF
cdr3_nt: TGTGCCAGCAGCTTAGCTAGCGGGATCAGCTCCTACAATGAGCAGTTCTTC

clone_size: .
d_call: .
cdr3_length: 15
j_call: TRBJ2-1
v_call: TRBV3-1
cdr3_aa: CASSQDGDSYNEQFF
cdr3_nt: TGTGCCAGCAGCCAAGACGGGGACTCCTACAATGAGCAGTTCTTC

clone_size: many
d_call: TRBD2
cdr3_length: 14
j_call: TRBJ2-7
v_call: TRBV28
cdr3_aa: CASSLTSHEYEQYF
cdr3_nt: TGTGCCAGCAGTTTGACTAGCCACGAGTACGAGCAGTACTTC

clone_size: many
d_call: .
cdr3_length: 14
j_call: TRBJ1-2
v_call: TRBV10-3
cdr3_aa: CAISESTGSYGYTF
cdr3_nt: TGTGCCATCAGTGAGTCGACCGGAAGCTATGGCTACACCTTC

clone_size: .
d_call: TRBD1
cdr3_length: 15
j_call: TRBJ2-5
v_call: TRBV5-4
cdr3_aa: CASSHRDRVQETQYF
cdr3_nt: TGTGCCAGCAGCCACCGGGACAGGGTACAAGAGACCCAGTACTTC

clone_size: many
d_call: .
cdr3_length: 11
j_call: TRBJ2-5
v_call: TRBV2
cdr3_aa: CAVQGRETQYF
cdr3_nt: TGTGCCGTACAGGGTAGAGAGACCCAGTACTTC

clone_size: .
d_call: .
cdr3_length: 15
j_call: TRBJ2-7
v_call: TRBV5-1
cdr3_aa: CASRQTGTMAYEQYF
cdr3_nt: TGCGCCAGCAGGCAGACCGGGACCATGGCCTACGAGCAGTACTTC

clone_size: .
d_call: .
cdr3_length: 14
j_call: TRBJ2-1
v_call: TRBV20-1
cdr3_aa: CSAEGRGTLHEQFF
cdr3_nt: TGCAGTGCTGAAGGACGTGGAACCCTCCATGAGCAGTTCTTC

clone_size: many
d_call: .
cdr3_length: 16
j_call: TRBJ2-1
v_call: TRBV7-7
cdr3_aa: CASSLESGSSYNEQFF
cdr3_nt: TGCGCCAGCAGCTTGGAGAGTGGAAGCTCCTACAATGAGCAGTTCTTC

clone_size: many
d_call: TRBD2
cdr3_length: 19
j_call: TRBJ2-3
v_call: TRBV24-1
cdr3_aa: CATSDPGLAGGIATDTQYF
cdr3_nt: TGTGCCACCAGTGACCCGGGATTAGCGGGAGGTATAGCAACAGATACGCAGTATTTT

clone_size: .
d_call: TRBD2
cdr3_length: 14
j_call: TRBJ2-7
v_call: TRBV9
cdr3_aa: CASSGGLVTPEQYF
cdr3_nt: TGTGCCAGCAGCGGGGGACTAGTTACTCCAGAGCAGTACTTC

clone_size: many
d_call: .
cdr3_length: 16
j_call: TRBJ2-7
v_call: TRBV19
cdr3_aa: CASSILDKVGVYEQYF
cdr3_nt: TGTGCCAGTAGTATACTAGACAAGGTGGGAGTATACGAGCAGTACTTC

clone_size: .
d_call: TRBD1
cdr3_length: 16
j_call: TRBJ1-6
v_call: TRBV30
cdr3_aa: CAWSAGTEGYNSPLRF
cdr3_nt: TGTGCCTGGAGTGCCGGGACAGAAGGCTATAATTCACCCCTCCGCTTT

clone_size: .
d_call: TRBD1
cdr3_length: 17
j_call: TRBJ2-1
v_call: TRBV10-3
cdr3_aa: CAISGRSGTGGYNEQFF
cdr3_nt: TGTGCCATCAGTGGAAGGTCCGGGACAGGTGGCTACAATGAGCAGTTCTTC

clone_size: many
d_call: TRBD2
cdr3_length: 16
j_call: TRBJ2-3
v_call: TRBV12-3/TRBV12-4
cdr3_aa: CASSTGLAGSTDTQYF
cdr3_nt: TGTGCCAGCAGCACAGGACTAGCGGGGAGCACAGATACGCAGTATTTT

clone_size: many
d_call: TRBD1
cdr3_length: 14
j_call: TRBJ2-7
v_call: TRBV7-3
cdr3_aa: CASSSGQGRLEQYF
cdr3_nt: TGTGCCAGCAGCTCCGGACAGGGACGGCTCGAGCAGTACTTC

clone_size: .
d_call: TRBD2
cdr3_length: 17
j_call: TRBJ2-1
v_call: TRBV10-3
cdr3_aa: CAISEYTSGSSYNEQFF
cdr3_nt: TGTGCCATCAGTGAGTATACTAGCGGGAGCTCCTACAATGAGCAGTTCTTC

clone_size: .
d_call: TRBD1
cdr3_length: 17
j_call: TRBJ1-1
v_call: TRBV9
cdr3_aa: CASSATGSKIMNTEAFF
cdr3_nt: TGTGCCAGCAGCGCGACAGGGTCGAAAATCATGAACACTGAAGCTTTCTTT

clone_size: .
d_call: .
cdr3_length: 12
j_call: TRBJ1-1
v_call: TRBV30
cdr3_aa: CACRRGRTEAFF
cdr3_nt: TGTGCCTGCAGGAGGGGTCGGACTGAAGCTTTCTTT

clone_size: few
d_call: .
cdr3_length: 17
j_call: TRBJ2-1
v_call: TRBV7-9
cdr3_aa: CASSLASSSERRQEQFF
cdr3_nt: TGTGCCAGCAGCTTAGCGTCTTCGTCGGAGCGGCGCCAGGAGCAGTTCTTC

clone_size: many
d_call: TRBD1
cdr3_length: 15
j_call: TRBJ2-1
v_call: TRBV18
cdr3_aa: CASSRQGSSYNEQFF
cdr3_nt: TGTGCCAGCTCGCGACAGGGGAGCTCCTACAATGAGCAGTTCTTC

clone_size: many
d_call: .
cdr3_length: 14
j_call: TRBJ2-3
v_call: TRBV28
cdr3_aa: CASSLRGSRDTQYF
cdr3_nt: TGTGCCAGCAGTTTAAGAGGGAGTAGGGATACGCAGTATTTT

clone_size: many
d_call: .
cdr3_length: 12
j_call: TRBJ2-1
v_call: TRBV10-3
cdr3_aa: CAIRSESAEQFF
cdr3_nt: TGTGCCATCAGGTCAGAAAGTGCGGAGCAGTTCTTC

clone_size: .
d_call: .
cdr3_length: 13
j_call: TRBJ1-2
v_call: TRBV20-1
cdr3_aa: CSARDKGPYGYTF
cdr3_nt: TGCAGTGCTAGAGACAAAGGGCCCTATGGCTACACCTTC

clone_size: many
d_call: .
cdr3_length: 14
j_call: TRBJ2-1
v_call: TRBV12-3/TRBV12-4
cdr3_aa: CASSSGPKLGAQFF
cdr3_nt: TGTGCCAGCAGTTCGGGACCAAAATTAGGGGCGCAGTTCTTC

clone_size: few
d_call: TRBD2
cdr3_length: 13
j_call: TRBJ2-1
v_call: TRBV20-1
cdr3_aa: CSAPTSRYNEQFF
cdr3_nt: TGCAGTGCCCCGACTAGCAGATACAATGAGCAGTTCTTC

clone_size: few
d_call: .
cdr3_length: 14
j_call: TRBJ1-1
v_call: TRBV12-3/TRBV12-4
cdr3_aa: CASSLPRGNTEAFF
cdr3_nt: TGTGCCAGCAGTTTGCCGAGGGGGAACACTGAAGCTTTCTTT

clone_size: .
d_call: TRBD2
cdr3_length: 14
j_call: TRBJ2-5
v_call: TRBV20-1
cdr3_aa: CSASYSGSQEIQYF
cdr3_nt: TGCAGTGCTAGTTATAGCGGGAGTCAGGAGATCCAGTACTTC

clone_size: many
d_call: TRBD1
cdr3_length: 14
j_call: TRBJ1-1
v_call: TRBV27
cdr3_aa: CASSWTGANTEAFF
cdr3_nt: TGTGCCAGCAGTTGGACAGGGGCGAACACTGAAGCTTTCTTT

clone_size: many
d_call: .
cdr3_length: 14
j_call: TRBJ1-1
v_call: TRBV10-3
cdr3_aa: CAISPKTVNTEAFF
cdr3_nt: TGTGCCATCAGCCCTAAGACAGTGAACACTGAAGCTTTCTTT

clone_size: .
d_call: .
cdr3_length: 15
j_call: TRBJ2-7
v_call: TRBV5-1
cdr3_aa: CASSLDLAQSYEQYF
cdr3_nt: TGCGCCAGCAGCTTGGACTTGGCCCAGAGCTACGAGCAGTACTTC